The 21 T cell receptor beta chains listed next were all sequenced from one sample in a study of CD8+CD57+ T cells in acquired aplastic anemia. TCR beta VDJ and CDR3 profiling used genomic DNA as template. A single record per CDR3 protein comes from TCRdb applying MiXCR to the reads. The profile shows 200,000 or so distinct CDR3 sequences, less than 60% of them singletons. For sequencing, patients were chosen who had shown expansion of CD8+CD57+ cells by flow cytometry. Sequenced material: sorted CD4+, CD8+, or CD8+CD57+ T cells (not recorded which) from PBMCs. The receptor set was obtained from a human donor with aplastic anemia.

This rearrangement joins TRBV10-3 to TRBJ2-3, with D maybe TRBD2 (5 bases). V lost 3 bases and J 5 bases, leaving 9 bases between the germline ends. Germline values: CDR1 ENHRY, CDR2 SYGVKD. This CDR3 has 13 amino acids. CDR3 sequence reads: CAISERAVDTQYF. CDR3 DNA sequence: TGTGCCATCAGTGAAAGAGCGGTAGATACGCAGTATTTT.

This clonotype was seen only a few times. The genes are TRBV5-1 and TRBJ2-4; D not certain. From germline, CDR1 is SGHRS and CDR2 YFSETQ. Trimming removed 0 bases at V and 0 bases at J, with 7 bases between. The CDR3 contains 15 residues. The CDR3 here is CASSLDRVAKNIQYF. For the CDR3, the DNA is TGCGCCAGCAGCTTGGACAGAGTAGCCAAAAACATTCAGTACTTC. Based on the CDR3 plus reference TRBV5-1 and TRBJ2-4, the full variable domain is KAGVTQTPRYLIKTRGQQVTLSCSPISGHRSVSWYQQTPGQGLQFLFEYFSETQRNKGNFPGRFSGRQFSNSRSEMNVSTLELGDSALYLCASSLDRVAKNIQYFGAGTRLSVL.

This clonotype has only a few counts. V usage is TRBV15 and J usage is TRBJ2-1, with D possibly TRBD1 on 6 matching bases. The germline CDR1 and CDR2 sequences are LNHNV and YYDKDF (reference sequence). V dropped 0 bases and J dropped 12 bases, with 12 bases sitting between them. This CDR3 is built from 13 residues. The CDR3 loop is CATSRDRGWGQFF. The CDR3, as DNA: TGTGCCACCAGCAGAGACAGGGGTTGGGGGCAGTTCTTC.

This chain connects TRBV7-3 to TRBJ2-1; possibly TRBD1 or TRBD2 for D (5 bases each). Germline CDR1 and CDR2: SGHTA and FQGTGA. V dropped 5 bases and J dropped 7 bases, with 18 bases sitting between them. The CDR3 totals 15 residues. As DNA, the CDR3 is TGTGCCAGCAGCCTATCCCCGGGGCTGGAAAATGAGCAGTTCTTC. This encodes CASSLSPGLENEQFF.

This clonotype occurred a few times. CDR3 nucleotide sequence: TGTGCCAGCAGCCGTTACAGGGGCGGACTACCAGTCAAGAACACTGAAGCTTTCTTT. It translates to CASSRYRGGLPVKNTEAFF. V usage is TRBV5-5 and J usage is TRBJ1-1; 7 bases fit TRBD1. The CDR3 runs to 19 residues. CDR1 and CDR2 (germline): SGHKS, YYEKEE (reference sequence). The V segment lost 4 bases and the J segment 1 base; nucleotides outside the gene matches: 19.

The chain is built from TRBV24-1 and TRBJ2-7; a possible D gene is TRBD1 (6 bases). The CDR3 consists of 13 residues. Per germline, CDR1 KGHDR and CDR2 SFDVKD. Trimming took off 12 bases at V and 0 bases at J, with 14 bases between the two ends. The CDR3 nucleotides read TGTGCCGTGGGAAGGGGGAACTCCTACGAGCAGTACTTC. It translates to CAVGRGNSYEQYF.

Many counts were recorded for this clonotype. CDR3 in DNA: TGTGCCAGTACCGACAGGGGGCCGATACCTTACAATGAGCAGTTCTTC. Protein product: CASTDRGPIPYNEQFF. The chain joins TRBV19 to TRBJ2-1; 10 bases align to TRBD1. This CDR3 spans 16 amino acids. V gave up 7 bases and J gave up 4 bases; unmatched junction bases: 10. CDR1 and CDR2 (germline): LNHDA, SQIVND (reference sequence). Full variable domain (remainder filled in from reference TRBV19 and TRBJ2-1): DGGITQSPKYLFRKEGQNVTLSCEQNLNHDAMYWYRQDPGQGLRLIYYSQIVNDFQKGDIAEGYSVSREKKESFPLTVTSAQKNPTAFYLCASTDRGPIPYNEQFFGPGTRLTVL.

In its sample, this clonotype was seen once. As the CDR3 is not closed by the conserved phenylalanine or tryptophan, this likely results from a read error. The CDR3 DNA reads TGCGCCACCAGTGACCCTCGGACAGGGACCTACAATGAGCAGTTCTCC. Protein product: CATSDPRTGTYNEQFS. The rearrangement links TRBV24-1 to TRBJ2-1; TRBD1 matches at 8 bases. This CDR3 has 16 amino acids. Germline CDR1 reads KGHDR; CDR2 reads SFDVKD.

The gene calls are TRBV5-4 and TRBJ2-1; maybe TRBD2 (5 bases). V lost 0 bases, J lost 8 bases, and 18 bases lay in between. This CDR3 has 16 residues. Germline values: CDR1 SGHNT, CDR2 YYREEE (reference sequence). DNA for the CDR3: TGTGCCAGCAGCTTGGAGAGGAGCGGCGCTGGGCATGAGCAGTTCTTC. As protein: CASSLERSGAGHEQFF.

The chain is built from TRBV12-3 or TRBV12-4 and TRBJ2-3, with D tentatively TRBD1 (6 bases). V was trimmed by 3 bases and J by 2 bases, leaving 9 bases between them. This CDR3 spans 14 amino acids. The DNA of the CDR3 is TGTGCCAGCAGTTTCGGACAGAACACAGATACGCAGTATTTT. It specifies CASSFGQNTDTQYF.

The chain uses TRBV20-1 and TRBJ2-5, with TRBD2 identical over 7 bases. CDR3 length equals 14 residues. Germline assignment: CDR1 DFQATT and CDR2 SNEGSKA (reference sequence). With V trimmed by 6 bases and J by 3 bases, 10 bases remained unmatched. CDR3 DNA sequence: TGCAGTGCCCCTCTACTAGGGAGGGAAGAGACCCAGTACTTC. It codes for CSAPLLGREETQYF.

This clonotype appeared many times. V and J are TRBV5-1 and TRBJ2-7; D gene ambiguous. CDR1 and CDR2 (germline): SGHRS, YFSETQ. The CDR3 sequence is 12 residues long. V lost 0 bases, J lost 5 bases, and 6 bases lay in between. CDR3 sequence reads: CASSLAFNEQYF. The CDR3, as DNA: TGCGCCAGCAGCTTGGCCTTCAACGAGCAGTACTTC. Full variable domain (outside the CDR3, taken from reference TRBV5-1 and TRBJ2-7): KAGVTQTPRYLIKTRGQQVTLSCSPISGHRSVSWYQQTPGQGLQFLFEYFSETQRNKGNFPGRFSGRQFSNSRSEMNVSTLELGDSALYLCASSLAFNEQYFGPGTRLTVT.

V usage is TRBV7-8 and J usage is TRBJ2-2; D not resolved. Germline V gene sequence: CDR1 SGHVS, CDR2 FQNEAQ. The CDR3 length is 13 residues. V lost 7 bases, J lost 7 bases, and 13 bases lay in between. CDR3 loop: CASNSKRNGELFF. The DNA of the CDR3 is TGTGCCAGCAACTCAAAACGAAACGGGGAGCTGTTTTTT.

The chain combines TRBV9 with TRBJ1-1; D unclear. Trimming shortened V by 0 bases and J by 1 base, and 7 bases separated the two germline ends. Germline V gene data show CDR1 as SGDLS and CDR2 as YYNGEE. The length of the CDR3 is 14 residues. CDR3 DNA sequence: TGTGCCAGCAGCGTAGGCAGCCAGAACACTGAAGCTTTCTTT. This translates into CASSVGSQNTEAFF.

This clonotype was picked up a small number of times. This chain connects TRBV6-2 or TRBV6-3 to TRBJ1-1; TRBD1 matches 8 bases. CDR3 length equals 19 residues. The trim removed 0 bases at V and 4 bases at J, leaving 16 bases unmatched. From germline, CDR1 is MNHEY and CDR2 SVGEGT. The CDR3 loop reads CASSYSIQGARSFTTEAFF. CDR3 in DNA: TGTGCCAGCAGTTACTCGATCCAGGGGGCTCGGTCCTTTACCACTGAAGCTTTCTTT.

This clonotype has a count of ten or more. The rearrangement links TRBV24-1 to TRBJ1-4; D not resolved. The germline V gene encodes CDR1 KGHDR and CDR2 SFDVKD. The CDR3 covers 12 residues. V was shortened by 2 bases and J by 7 bases, with 4 bases between the two germline ends. The CDR3 is CATSDWGEKLFF. The CDR3 nucleotides read TGTGCCACCAGTGATTGGGGTGAAAAACTGTTTTTT.

This clonotype appeared a few times. The chain has TRBV10-3 and TRBJ2-3; 10 bases map to TRBD2. Trimming removed 5 bases from V and 2 bases from J; junction bases left unmatched: 4. The length of the CDR3 is 15 residues. The germline gives CDR1 ENHRY, CDR2 SYGVKD. The CDR3: CAISLAGGITDTQYF. In DNA form, the CDR3 reads TGTGCCATCAGTTTAGCGGGGGGCATCACAGATACGCAGTATTTT.

The chain uses TRBV25-1 and TRBJ1-5, with a weak D call TRBD1 (5 bases). This CDR3 region has 16 residues. Deletions cut 3 bases from V and 1 base from J, with 13 bases between. Germline loops: CDR1 MGHDK, CDR2 SYGVNS. CDR3 loop: CASSETAAGSNQPQHF. DNA for the CDR3: TGTGCCAGCAGTGAGACAGCGGCGGGGAGCAATCAGCCCCAGCATTTT.

The chain is built from TRBV7-9 and TRBJ1-1; D unclear. V was shortened by 0 bases and J by 5 bases, with 4 bases between the two germline ends. The CDR3 extends over 12 amino acids. Germline CDR1 is SEHNR and CDR2 is FQNEAQ (reference sequence). The CDR3 nucleotides are TGTGCCAGCAGCTTAGCGGGAACTGAAGCTTTCTTT. Translating it yields CASSLAGTEAFF.

The CDR3 region is CASADTFYNEQFF. In DNA, the CDR3 is TGTGCCAGCGCGGACACGTTCTACAATGAGCAGTTCTTC. The chain combines TRBV7-2 with TRBJ2-1; a weak D match, TRBD1 (5 bases). This CDR3 spans 13 amino acids. Trimming removed 8 bases from V and 3 bases from J, with 11 bases in between. The V gene's germline CDR1 is SGHTA and CDR2 FQGNSA.

The genes are TRBV20-1 and TRBJ2-7, with 11 bases aligning to TRBD1. Unmatched junction bases numbered 9, after V lost 6 bases and J lost 5 bases. The germline V gene encodes CDR1 DFQATT and CDR2 SNEGSKA (reference sequence). The CDR3 sequence is 14 residues long. The DNA of the CDR3 is TGCAGTGCCCCTGGTGGACAGGGGGCCGACGAGCAGTACTTC. This encodes CSAPGGQGADEQYF.